Following are 14 T cell receptor beta chains from one sample sequenced in a study of blood T cell repertoires in COVID-19. Sequencing used immunoSEQ multiplex PCR; TCRdb keeps in-frame clones, though not all of them. The sample contains approximately 150,000 clones, approximately 90% of which appear only once. Sequencing was performed on peripheral blood. Receptors originate from a woman aged 55 to 70 who had recovered from COVID-19.

This chain links TRBV5-1 with TRBJ2-7, with 7 bases fitting TRBD1. V shed 3 bases and J 3 bases; nucleotides not matched to a gene: 9. Germline CDR1 SGHRS, CDR2 YFSETQ. The CDR3 has 15 residues. CDR3 region: CASSSYRGLVYEQYF. In DNA, the CDR3 is TGCGCCAGCAGCTCGTACAGGGGCTTAGTCTACGAGCAGTACTTC.

The chain employs TRBV28 and TRBJ1-6, with 10 nucleotides matching TRBD1. CDR1 MDHEN and CDR2 SYDVKM come from the germline V gene. After removal of 3 bases from V and 7 bases from J, the junction contained 0 bases not matched to a gene. The CDR3 is made up of 14 amino acids. DNA for the CDR3: TGTGCCAGCAGTTTGGGACAGGGGAATTCACCCCTCCACTTT. This sequence encodes CASSLGQGNSPLHF. The whole variable domain, filled in from reference TRBV28 and TRBJ1-6, reads DVKVTQSSRYLVKRTGEKVFLECVQDMDHENMFWYRQDPGLGLRLIYFSYDVKMKEKGDIPEGYSVSREKKERFSLILESASTNQTSMYLCASSLGQGNSPLHFGNGTRLTVT.

The rearrangement joins TRBV5-1 to TRBJ2-5, with D uncertain. Germline CDR1 SGHRS, CDR2 YFSETQ. CDR3 length equals 13 residues. Trimming stripped 0 bases from V and 1 base from J, with 4 bases between. The DNA of the CDR3 is TGCGCCAGCAGCTTGGGCAGCCAAGAGACCCAGTACTTC. Translation gives CASSLGSQETQYF.

This rearrangement joins TRBV5-4 to TRBJ1-2; unclear D gene. The CDR3 has 12 residues. V shed 1 base and J shed 6 bases, with 7 bases lying between them. CDR1 SGHNT and CDR2 YYREEE come from the germline V gene (reference sequence). The CDR3 sequence is CASSLRADGYTF. CDR3 bases: TGTGCCAGCAGCTTGCGCGCGGATGGCTACACCTTC.

V and J are TRBV10-3 and TRBJ1-2; D is uncertain. Germline V gene lookup returns CDR1 ENHRY and CDR2 SYGVKD. Between the trimmed V and J ends, which lost 3 bases and 5 bases, there was a span of 10 bases. The CDR3 is 13 residues long. The CDR3 loop reads CAISDGQTYGYTF. The CDR3, as DNA: TGTGCCATCAGTGACGGCCAGACTTATGGCTACACCTTC.

This chain uses TRBV11-2 with TRBJ1-1; D perhaps matches TRBD1 (5 bases). Trimming removed 6 bases from V and 1 base from J, with 18 bases in between. Germline V lookup: CDR1 SGHAT, CDR2 FQNNGV. This CDR3 is 16 amino acids long. CDR3 protein: CASSPWEGLQNTEAFF. The CDR3, as DNA: TGTGCCAGCAGTCCATGGGAGGGACTCCAGAACACTGAAGCTTTCTTT.

The chain couples TRBV28 to TRBJ1-3; no clear D. With 8 bases removed from V and 0 bases from J, the gap between germline ends came to 14 bases. CDR3 length equals 15 residues. The V gene's germline CDR1 is MDHEN and CDR2 SYDVKM. CDR3 sequence: CASDAGGHSGNTIYF. As DNA, the CDR3 is TGTGCCAGCGACGCTGGAGGCCACTCTGGAAACACCATATATTTT.

The chain employs TRBV6-1 and TRBJ1-5, with a possible D match to TRBD1 (6 bases). Trimming pared 2 bases from V and 3 bases from J, leaving 11 bases between. The germline V gene encodes CDR1 MNHNS and CDR2 SASEGT. The CDR3 extends over 15 amino acids. CDR3 nucleotide sequence: TGTGCCAGCAGTGAACAGACAGGCCTCAATCAGCCCCAGCATTTT. This encodes CASSEQTGLNQPQHF.

V is TRBV2 and J is TRBJ1-1; D uncertain. V was shortened by 6 bases and J by 0 bases, with 11 bases between the two germline ends. Germline loops: CDR1 SNHLY, CDR2 FYNNEI. The CDR3 length is 14 residues. The CDR3 sequence is CASRTSAVNTEAFF. The CDR3 coding sequence is TGTGCCAGCAGGACGAGTGCGGTGAACACTGAAGCTTTCTTT.

This clone was seen only a few times. V usage is TRBV6-6 and J usage is TRBJ2-7; 7 nucleotides match TRBD1. Germline trimming cut 4 bases from V and 0 bases from J; bases unmatched to any gene: 3. This CDR3 contains 14 residues. The germline CDR1 and CDR2 sequences are MNHNY and SVGAGI (reference sequence). The CDR3 DNA reads TGTGCCAGCAGTTTGGGACAGTCCTCCTACGAGCAGTACTTC. The encoded protein is CASSLGQSSYEQYF.

The chain combines TRBV5-1 with TRBJ1-6; TRBD1 is a possible D gene (6 bases). The germline V gene encodes CDR1 SGHRS and CDR2 YFSETQ. V lost 0 bases, J lost 9 bases, and 10 bases lay in between. This CDR3 contains 14 residues. DNA for the CDR3: TGCGCCAGCAGCTTGGAACAGGGTGGTTCACCCCTCCACTTT. Amino acids: CASSLEQGGSPLHF.

The V call is TRBV28, the J call TRBJ2-7, with a tentative D call TRBD1 (6 bases). Germline V gives CDR1 MDHEN, CDR2 SYDVKM. The ends were cut back, 5 bases at V and 3 bases at J, with 17 bases in the middle. The CDR3 is made up of 15 amino acids. The CDR3 spells CASSTTGNPYYEQYF. In DNA, the CDR3 is TGTGCCAGCAGTACCACAGGGAACCCCTACTACGAGCAGTACTTC.

This clone was seen once. The CDR3 spells CASSQDSLFLNRNTIYF. As DNA, the CDR3 is TGTGCCAGCAGCCAAGACTCGTTATTCCTGAACAGGAACACCATATATTTT. J is TRBJ1-3 and V is TRBV3-1 (or the pseudogene TRBV3-2); maybe TRBD1 (5 bases). From germline, CDR1 is LGHDT and CDR2 YNNKEL (reference sequence). The V end was cut by 0 bases, the J end by 7 bases, with 19 bases between. The length of the CDR3 is 17 residues.

The V and J genes are TRBV29-1 and TRBJ2-5; TRBD2 aligns across 7 bases. Germline-derived CDR1 and CDR2 are SQVTM and ANQGSEA. This CDR3 contains 17 residues. V shed 0 bases, J shed 0 bases, and the junction held 10 bases outside the gene matches. Here the CDR3 reads CSVEDPHAGEYQETQYF. In DNA form, the CDR3 reads TGCAGCGTTGAAGACCCCCACGCGGGGGAATACCAAGAGACCCAGTACTTC.